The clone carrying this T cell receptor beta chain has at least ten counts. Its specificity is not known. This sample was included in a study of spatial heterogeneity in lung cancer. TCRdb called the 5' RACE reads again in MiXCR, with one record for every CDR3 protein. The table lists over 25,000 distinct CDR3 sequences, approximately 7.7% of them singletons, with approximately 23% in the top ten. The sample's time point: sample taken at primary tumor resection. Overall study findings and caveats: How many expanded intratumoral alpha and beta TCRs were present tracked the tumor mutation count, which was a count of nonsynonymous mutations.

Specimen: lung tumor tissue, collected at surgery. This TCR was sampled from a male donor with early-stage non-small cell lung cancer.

DNA of the CDR3: TGTGCCAGCAGCGCTAGATGGAGTAATCAGCCCCAGCATTTT. Encoded protein: CASSARWSNQPQHF. The genes are TRBV5-5 and TRBJ1-5; D not certain. The V end was cut by 4 bases, the J end by 4 bases, with 12 bases between. Per the germline V gene, CDR1 is SGHKS and CDR2 is YYEKEE (reference sequence). The CDR3 loop spans 14 amino acids.